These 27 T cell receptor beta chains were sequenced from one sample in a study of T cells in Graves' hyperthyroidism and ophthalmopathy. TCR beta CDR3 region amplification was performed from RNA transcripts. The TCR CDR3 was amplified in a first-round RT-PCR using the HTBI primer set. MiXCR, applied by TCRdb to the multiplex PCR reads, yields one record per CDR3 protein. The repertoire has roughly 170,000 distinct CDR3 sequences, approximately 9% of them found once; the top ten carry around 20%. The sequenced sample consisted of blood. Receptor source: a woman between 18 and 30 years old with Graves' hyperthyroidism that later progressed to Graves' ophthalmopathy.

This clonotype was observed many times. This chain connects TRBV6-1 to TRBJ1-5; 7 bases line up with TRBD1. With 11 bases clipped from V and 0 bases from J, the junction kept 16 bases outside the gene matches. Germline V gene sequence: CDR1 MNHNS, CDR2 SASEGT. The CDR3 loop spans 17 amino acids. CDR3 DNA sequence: TGTGCCTCCCAAAAGGGGGCAGGGGATTATAGCAATCAGCCCCAGCATTTT. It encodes CASQKGAGDYSNQPQHF.

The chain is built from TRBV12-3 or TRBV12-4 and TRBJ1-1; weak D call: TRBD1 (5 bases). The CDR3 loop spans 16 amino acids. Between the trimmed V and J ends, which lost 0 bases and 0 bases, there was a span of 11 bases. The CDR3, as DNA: TGTGCCAGCAGTTTAGCGGGACGGACGATGAACACTGAAGCTTTCTTT. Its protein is CASSLAGRTMNTEAFF.

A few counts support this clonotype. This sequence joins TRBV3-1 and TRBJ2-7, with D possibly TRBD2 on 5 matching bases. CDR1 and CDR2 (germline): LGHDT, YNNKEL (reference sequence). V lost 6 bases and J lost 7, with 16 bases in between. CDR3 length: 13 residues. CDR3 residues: CASRRTGSGEQYF. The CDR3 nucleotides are TGTGCCAGCAGGAGGACGGGGTCTGGGGAGCAGTACTTC.

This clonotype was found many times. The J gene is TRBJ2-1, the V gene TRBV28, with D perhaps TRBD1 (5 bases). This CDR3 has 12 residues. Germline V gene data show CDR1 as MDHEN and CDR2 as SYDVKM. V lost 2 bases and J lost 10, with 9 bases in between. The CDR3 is CASSLKNREQFF. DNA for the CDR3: TGTGCCAGCAGTTTAAAGAACAGGGAGCAGTTCTTC.

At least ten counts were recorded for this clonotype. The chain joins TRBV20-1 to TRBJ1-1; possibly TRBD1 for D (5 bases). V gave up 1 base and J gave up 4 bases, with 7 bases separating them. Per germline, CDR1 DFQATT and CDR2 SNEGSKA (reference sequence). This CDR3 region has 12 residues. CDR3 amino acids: CSARAGGTEAFF. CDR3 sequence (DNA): TGCAGTGCTAGAGCGGGGGGCACTGAAGCTTTCTTT.

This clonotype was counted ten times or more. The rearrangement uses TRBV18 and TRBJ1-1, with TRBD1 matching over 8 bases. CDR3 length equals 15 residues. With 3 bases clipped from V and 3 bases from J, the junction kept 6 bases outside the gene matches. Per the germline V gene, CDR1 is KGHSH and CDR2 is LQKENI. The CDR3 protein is CASSPRDRRDTEAFF. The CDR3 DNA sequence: TGTGCCAGCTCACCTAGGGACAGGAGGGACACTGAAGCTTTCTTT.

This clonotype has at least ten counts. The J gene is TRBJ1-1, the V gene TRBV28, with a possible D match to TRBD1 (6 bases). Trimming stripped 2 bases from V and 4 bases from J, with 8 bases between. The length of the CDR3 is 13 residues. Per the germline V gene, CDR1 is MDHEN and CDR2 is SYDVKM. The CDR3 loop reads CASSLGGGTEAFF. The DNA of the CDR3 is TGTGCCAGCAGTTTAGGAGGGGGCACTGAAGCTTTCTTT. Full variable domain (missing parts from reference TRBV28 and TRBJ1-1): DVKVTQSSRYLVKRTGEKVFLECVQDMDHENMFWYRQDPGLGLRLIYFSYDVKMKEKGDIPEGYSVSREKKERFSLILESASTNQTSMYLCASSLGGGTEAFFGQGTRLTVV.

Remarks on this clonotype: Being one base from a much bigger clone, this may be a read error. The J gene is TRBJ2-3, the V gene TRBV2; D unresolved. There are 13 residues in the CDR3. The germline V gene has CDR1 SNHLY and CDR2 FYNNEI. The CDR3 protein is CASSESRLDMQYF. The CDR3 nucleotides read TGTGCCAGCAGTGAATCTCGGTTAGATATGCAGTATTTT.

The CDR3 DNA follows: TGTGCCAGTAGTATAGTAGGTCAGCGGGCCTACAATGAGCAGTTCTTC. Translated, it gives CASSIVGQRAYNEQFF. The V and J genes are TRBV19 and TRBJ2-1; possible D gene TRBD2, 6 bases. Trimming pared 1 base from V and 2 bases from J, leaving 12 bases between. Looked up from germline, CDR1 is LNHDA and CDR2 is SQIVND (reference sequence). This CDR3 spans 16 amino acids.

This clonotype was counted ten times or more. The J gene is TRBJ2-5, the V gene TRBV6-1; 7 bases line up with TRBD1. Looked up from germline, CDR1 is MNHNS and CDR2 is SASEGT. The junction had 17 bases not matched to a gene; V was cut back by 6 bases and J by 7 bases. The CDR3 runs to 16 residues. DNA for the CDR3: TGTGCCAGCAGCCATCTAACAGGGGACGGACGGGGGACCCAGTACTTC. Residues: CASSHLTGDGRGTQYF.

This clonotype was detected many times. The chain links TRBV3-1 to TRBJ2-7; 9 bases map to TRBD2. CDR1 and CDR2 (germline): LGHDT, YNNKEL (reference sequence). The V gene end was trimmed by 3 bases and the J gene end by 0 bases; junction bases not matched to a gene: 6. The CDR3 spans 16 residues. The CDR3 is CASSQSSGGRSYEQYF. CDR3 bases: TGTGCCAGCAGCCAGAGTAGCGGGGGCCGCTCCTACGAGCAGTACTTC.

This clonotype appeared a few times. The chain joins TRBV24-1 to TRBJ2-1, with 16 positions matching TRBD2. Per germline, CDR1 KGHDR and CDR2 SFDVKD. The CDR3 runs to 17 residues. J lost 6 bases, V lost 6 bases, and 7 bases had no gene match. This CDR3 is CATSSGLAGGPVNEQFF. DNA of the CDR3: TGTGCCACCAGTTCGGGACTAGCGGGAGGGCCGGTCAATGAGCAGTTCTTC.

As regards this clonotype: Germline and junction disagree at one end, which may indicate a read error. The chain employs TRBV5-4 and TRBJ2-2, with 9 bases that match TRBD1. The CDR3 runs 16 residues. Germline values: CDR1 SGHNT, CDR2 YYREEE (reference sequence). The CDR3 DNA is TGTACCAGCAGCTTATCCGGACAGGGGATCACCGGGGAGCTGTTTTTT. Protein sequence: CTSSLSGQGITGELFF.

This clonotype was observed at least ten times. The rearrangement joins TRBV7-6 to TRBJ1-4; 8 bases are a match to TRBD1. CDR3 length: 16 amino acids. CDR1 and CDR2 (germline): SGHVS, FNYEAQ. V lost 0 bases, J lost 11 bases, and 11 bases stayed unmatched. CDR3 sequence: CASSLADGAGGEKLFF. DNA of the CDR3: TGTGCCAGCAGCTTAGCCGACGGGGCAGGGGGCGAGAAACTGTTTTTT.

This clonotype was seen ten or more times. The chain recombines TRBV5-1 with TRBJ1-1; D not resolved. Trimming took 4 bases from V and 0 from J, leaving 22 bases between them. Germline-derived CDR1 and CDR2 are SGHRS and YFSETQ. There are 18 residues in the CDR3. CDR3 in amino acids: CASSLIRWKNGMNTEAFF. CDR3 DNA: TGCGCCAGCAGCCTTATCAGGTGGAAAAACGGAATGAACACTGAAGCTTTCTTT.

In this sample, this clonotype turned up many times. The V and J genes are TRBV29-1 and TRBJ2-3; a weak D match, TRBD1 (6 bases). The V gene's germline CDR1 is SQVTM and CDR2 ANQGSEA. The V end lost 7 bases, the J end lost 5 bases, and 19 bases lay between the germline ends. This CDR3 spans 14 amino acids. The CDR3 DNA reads TGCAGCGGTGGGACAACGAGAATTAGAGATACGCAGTATTTT. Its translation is CSGGTTRIRDTQYF.

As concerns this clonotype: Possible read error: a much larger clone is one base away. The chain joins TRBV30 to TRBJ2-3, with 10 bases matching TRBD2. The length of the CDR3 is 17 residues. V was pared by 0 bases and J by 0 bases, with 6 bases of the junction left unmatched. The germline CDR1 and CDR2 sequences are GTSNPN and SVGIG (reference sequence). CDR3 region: CAWSVYQTSGSTDTQYF. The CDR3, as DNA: TGTGCCTGGAGTGTATATCAGACTAGCGGGAGCACAGATACGCAGTATTTT.

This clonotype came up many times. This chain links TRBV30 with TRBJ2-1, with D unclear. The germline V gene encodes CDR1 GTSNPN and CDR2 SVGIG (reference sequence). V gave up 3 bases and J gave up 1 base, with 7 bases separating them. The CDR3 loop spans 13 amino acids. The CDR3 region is CAWRTQSYNEQFF. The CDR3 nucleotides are TGTGCCTGGAGGACCCAATCCTACAATGAGCAGTTCTTC. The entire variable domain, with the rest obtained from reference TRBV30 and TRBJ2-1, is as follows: SQTIHQWPATLVQPVGSPLSLECTVEGTSNPNLYWYRQAAGRGLQLLFYSVGIGQISSEVPQNLSASRPQDRQFILSSKKLLLSDSGFYLCAWRTQSYNEQFFGPGTRLTVL.

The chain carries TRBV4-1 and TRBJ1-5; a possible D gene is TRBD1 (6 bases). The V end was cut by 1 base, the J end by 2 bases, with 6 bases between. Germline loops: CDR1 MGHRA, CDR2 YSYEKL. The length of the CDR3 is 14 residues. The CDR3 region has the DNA TGCGCCAGCAGCCAAGCAGGGGGCAATCAGCCCCAGCATTTT. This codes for CASSQAGGNQPQHF.

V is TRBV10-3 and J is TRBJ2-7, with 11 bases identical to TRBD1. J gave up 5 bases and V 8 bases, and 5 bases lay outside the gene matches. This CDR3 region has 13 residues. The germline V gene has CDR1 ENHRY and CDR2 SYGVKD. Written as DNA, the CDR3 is TGTGCCATCTGCTCGGGACAGGGGGACGAGCAGTACTTC. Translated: CAICSGQGDEQYF.

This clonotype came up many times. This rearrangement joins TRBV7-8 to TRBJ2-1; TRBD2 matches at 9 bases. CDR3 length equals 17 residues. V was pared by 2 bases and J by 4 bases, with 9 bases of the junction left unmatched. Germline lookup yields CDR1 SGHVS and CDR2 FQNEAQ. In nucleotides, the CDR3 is TGTGCCAGCAGCTTAAGGTTCTCAGCGGGGGGATACAATGAGCAGTTCTTC. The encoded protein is CASSLRFSAGGYNEQFF.

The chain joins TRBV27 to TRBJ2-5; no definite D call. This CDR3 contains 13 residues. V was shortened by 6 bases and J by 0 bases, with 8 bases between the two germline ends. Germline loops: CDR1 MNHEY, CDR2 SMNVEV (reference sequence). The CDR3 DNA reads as TGTGCCAGCAGCCCATGGGACCAAGAGACCCAGTACTTC. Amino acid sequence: CASSPWDQETQYF.

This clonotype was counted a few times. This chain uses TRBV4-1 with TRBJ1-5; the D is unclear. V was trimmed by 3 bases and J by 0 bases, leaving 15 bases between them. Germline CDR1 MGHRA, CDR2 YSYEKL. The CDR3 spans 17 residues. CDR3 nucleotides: TGCGCCAGCAGCCAGGAAAGTGGAGGGATTAGCAATCAGCCCCAGCATTTT. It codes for CASSQESGGISNQPQHF.

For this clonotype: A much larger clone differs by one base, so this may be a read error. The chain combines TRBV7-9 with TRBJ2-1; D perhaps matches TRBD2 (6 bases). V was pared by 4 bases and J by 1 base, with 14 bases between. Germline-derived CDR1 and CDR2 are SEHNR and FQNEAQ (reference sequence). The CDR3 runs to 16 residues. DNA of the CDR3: TGTGCCAGCAGCTCTGGTACTAGCCCATCCTACAATGAGCAGTTCTTC. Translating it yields CASSSGTSPSYNEQFF.

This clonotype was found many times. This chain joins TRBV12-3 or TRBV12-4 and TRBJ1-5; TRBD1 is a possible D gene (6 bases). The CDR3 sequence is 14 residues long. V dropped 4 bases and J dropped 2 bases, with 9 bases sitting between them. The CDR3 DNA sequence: TGTGCCAGCAGTTCAAGGGGGGGCAATCAGCCCCAGCATTTT. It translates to CASSSRGGNQPQHF.

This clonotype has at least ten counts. CDR3 in amino acids: CASSQRDQGKLFF. CDR3 coding DNA: TGCGCCAGCAGCCAGAGGGATCAGGGAAAACTGTTTTTT. The chain recombines TRBV4-1 with TRBJ1-4; tentatively, D is TRBD1 (5 bases). The CDR3 extends over 13 amino acids. The V and J ends lost 3 bases and 10 bases respectively, with 12 bases between them. Germline V lookup: CDR1 MGHRA, CDR2 YSYEKL.

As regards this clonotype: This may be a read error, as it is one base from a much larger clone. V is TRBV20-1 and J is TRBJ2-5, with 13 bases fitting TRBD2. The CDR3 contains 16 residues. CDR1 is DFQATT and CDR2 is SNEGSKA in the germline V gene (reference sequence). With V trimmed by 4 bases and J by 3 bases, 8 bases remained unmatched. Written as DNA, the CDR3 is TGCAGTGCTACAAAAACTGGACTAGCGGGAGAAGAGACCCAGTACTTC. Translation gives CSATKTGLAGEETQYF.